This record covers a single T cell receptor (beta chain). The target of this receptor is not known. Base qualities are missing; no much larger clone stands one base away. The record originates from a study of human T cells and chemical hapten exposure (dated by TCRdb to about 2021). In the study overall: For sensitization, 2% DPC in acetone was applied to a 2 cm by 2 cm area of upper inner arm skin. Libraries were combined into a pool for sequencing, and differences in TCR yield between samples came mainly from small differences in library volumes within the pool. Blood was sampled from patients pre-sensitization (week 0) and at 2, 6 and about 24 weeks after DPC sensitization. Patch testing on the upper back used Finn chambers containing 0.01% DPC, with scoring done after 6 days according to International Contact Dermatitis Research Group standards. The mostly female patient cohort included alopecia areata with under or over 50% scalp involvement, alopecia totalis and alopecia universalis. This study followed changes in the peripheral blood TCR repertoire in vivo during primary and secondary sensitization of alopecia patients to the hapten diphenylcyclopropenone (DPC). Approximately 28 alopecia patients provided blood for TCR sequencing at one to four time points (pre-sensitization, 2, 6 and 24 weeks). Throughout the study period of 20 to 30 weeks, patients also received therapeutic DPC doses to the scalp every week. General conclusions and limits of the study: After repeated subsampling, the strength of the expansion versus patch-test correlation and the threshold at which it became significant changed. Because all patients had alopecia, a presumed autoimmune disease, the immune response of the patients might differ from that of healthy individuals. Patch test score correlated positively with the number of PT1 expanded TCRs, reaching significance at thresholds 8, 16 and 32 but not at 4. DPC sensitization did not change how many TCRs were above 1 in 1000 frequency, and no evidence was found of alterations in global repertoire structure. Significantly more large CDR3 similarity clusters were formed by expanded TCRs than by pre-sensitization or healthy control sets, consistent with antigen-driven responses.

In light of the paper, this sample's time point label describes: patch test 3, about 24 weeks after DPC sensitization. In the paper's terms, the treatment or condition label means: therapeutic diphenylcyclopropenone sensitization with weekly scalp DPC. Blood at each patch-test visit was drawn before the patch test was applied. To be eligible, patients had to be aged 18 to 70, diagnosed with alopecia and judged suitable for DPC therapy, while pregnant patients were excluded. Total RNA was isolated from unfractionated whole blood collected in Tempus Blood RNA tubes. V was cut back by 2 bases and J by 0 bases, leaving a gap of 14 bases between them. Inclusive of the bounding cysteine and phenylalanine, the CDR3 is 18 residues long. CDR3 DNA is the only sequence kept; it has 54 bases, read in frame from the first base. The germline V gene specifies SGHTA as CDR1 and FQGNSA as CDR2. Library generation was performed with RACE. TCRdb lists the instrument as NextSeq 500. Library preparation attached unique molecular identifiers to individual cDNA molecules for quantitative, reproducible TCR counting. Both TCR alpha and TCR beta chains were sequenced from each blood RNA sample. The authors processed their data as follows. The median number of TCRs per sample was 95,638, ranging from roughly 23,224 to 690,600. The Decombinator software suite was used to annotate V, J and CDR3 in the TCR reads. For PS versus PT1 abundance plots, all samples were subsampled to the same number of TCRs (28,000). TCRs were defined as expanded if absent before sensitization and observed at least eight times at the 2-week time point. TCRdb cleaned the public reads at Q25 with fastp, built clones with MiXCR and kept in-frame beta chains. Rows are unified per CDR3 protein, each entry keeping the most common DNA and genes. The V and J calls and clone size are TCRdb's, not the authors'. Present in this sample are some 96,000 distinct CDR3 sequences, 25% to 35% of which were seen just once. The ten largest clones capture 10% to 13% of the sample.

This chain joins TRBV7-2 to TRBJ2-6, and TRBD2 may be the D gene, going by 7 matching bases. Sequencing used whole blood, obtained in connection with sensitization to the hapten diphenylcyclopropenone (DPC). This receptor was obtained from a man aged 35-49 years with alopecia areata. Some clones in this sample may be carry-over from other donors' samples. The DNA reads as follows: TGTGCCAGCAGCTTATCGGGGGGCGCAAACTCTGGGGCCAACGTCCTGACTTTC. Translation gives CASSLSGGANSGANVLTF.